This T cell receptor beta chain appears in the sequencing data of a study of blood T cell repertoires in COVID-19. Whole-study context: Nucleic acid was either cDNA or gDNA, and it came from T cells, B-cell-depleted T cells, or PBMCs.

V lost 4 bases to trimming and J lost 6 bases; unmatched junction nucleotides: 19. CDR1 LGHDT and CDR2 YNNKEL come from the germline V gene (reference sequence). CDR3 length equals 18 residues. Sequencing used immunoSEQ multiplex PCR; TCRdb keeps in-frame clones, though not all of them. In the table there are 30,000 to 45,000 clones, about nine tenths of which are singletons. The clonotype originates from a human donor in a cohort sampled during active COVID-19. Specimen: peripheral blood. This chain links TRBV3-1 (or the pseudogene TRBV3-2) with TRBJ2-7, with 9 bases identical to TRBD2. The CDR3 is CASSRTFSSGGQLGEQYF. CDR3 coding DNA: TGTGCCAGCAGCCGCACATTCTCGAGCGGGGGGCAATTGGGCGAGCAGTACTTC.